Each of the 24 T cell receptor beta chains below was sequenced from the same sample in a study of T cells in Graves' hyperthyroidism and ophthalmopathy. Amplified TCR beta CDR3 regions derived from RNA transcripts. The TCR CDR3 first-round RT-PCR relied on the HTBI primer set. TCRdb passed the multiplex PCR reads through MiXCR, listing each CDR3 protein once. The sample shows 490,000 or so distinct CDR3 sequences, around 15% of them seen only once. Sequenced input: blood. Source of these receptors: a woman in her twenties or thirties with Graves' ophthalmopathy.

The gene calls are TRBV9 and TRBJ2-3; D gene ambiguous. This CDR3 contains 15 residues. V was trimmed by 2 bases and J by 1 base, leaving 11 bases between them. Germline lookup yields CDR1 SGDLS and CDR2 YYNGEE. The CDR3: CASSVGPEGTDTQYF. CDR3 DNA: TGTGCCAGCAGCGTTGGCCCCGAGGGCACAGATACGCAGTATTTT.

This clonotype was counted ten times or more. This chain connects TRBV10-3 to TRBJ2-7; D is unclear. CDR1 and CDR2 (germline): ENHRY, SYGVKD. Trimming removed 0 bases at V and 2 bases at J, with 11 bases between. The CDR3 extends over 15 amino acids. The CDR3 is CAISESSRPPYEQYF. In DNA, the CDR3 is TGTGCCATCAGTGAGTCCTCTAGGCCACCCTACGAGCAGTACTTC.

This clonotype was counted many times. The chain is built from TRBV11-3 and TRBJ2-5; 8 bases match TRBD2. Germline-derived CDR1 and CDR2 are SGHNT and YENEEA. The V and J ends lost 3 bases and 5 bases, in that order; junction bases with no gene match: 8. The CDR3 has 15 amino acids. This chain's CDR3 is CASSLGSGSTETQYF. In DNA form, the CDR3 reads TGTGCCAGCAGCTTGGGAAGCGGGAGTACCGAGACCCAGTACTTC.

This clonotype was observed a handful of times. This sequence joins TRBV29-1 and TRBJ2-1; D unresolved. The CDR3 extends over 13 amino acids. Germline V gene sequence: CDR1 SQVTM, CDR2 ANQGSEA. Trimming removed 4 bases from V and 9 bases from J, with 16 bases in between. The CDR3 protein is CSVVHVPRGEQFF. CDR3 sequence (DNA): TGCAGCGTTGTACACGTTCCTCGTGGTGAGCAGTTCTTC.

This clonotype was observed at least ten times. V usage is TRBV27 and J usage is TRBJ1-1, with D possibly being TRBD1 (5 bases). V gave up 2 bases and J gave up 5 bases, with 18 bases separating them. CDR3 length: 16 amino acids. CDR1 MNHEY and CDR2 SMNVEV come from the germline V gene (reference sequence). The CDR3 is CASSLLGEGSRTEAFF. CDR3 nucleotides: TGTGCCAGCAGTTTACTAGGGGAAGGTTCGCGGACTGAAGCTTTCTTT.

This clonotype has a handful of counts. This rearrangement joins TRBV7-2 to TRBJ1-5; 12 nucleotides align to TRBD1. Germline trimming cut 4 bases from V and 5 bases from J; bases unmatched to any gene: 3. This CDR3 contains 15 residues. Per the germline V gene, CDR1 is SGHTA and CDR2 is FQGNSA. CDR3 in DNA: TGTGCCAGCAGCTCGGGACAGGGGGCCTATCAGCCCCAGCATTTT. Translating it yields CASSSGQGAYQPQHF.

This clonotype occurred many times. The chain recombines TRBV28 with TRBJ2-3, with D possibly TRBD2 on 6 matching bases. The CDR3 covers 18 residues. V was trimmed by 0 bases and J by 0 bases, leaving 16 bases between them. Per the germline V gene, CDR1 is MDHEN and CDR2 is SYDVKM. The CDR3 nucleotides are TGTGCCAGCAGTTTATGGGGCGGGACGGACACTAGCACAGATACGCAGTATTTT. It translates to CASSLWGGTDTSTDTQYF.

This sequence joins TRBV10-3 and TRBJ1-6, with a tentative D call TRBD1 (5 bases). The germline V gene has CDR1 ENHRY and CDR2 SYGVKD. The CDR3 length is 14 residues. V shed 6 bases and J shed 8 bases, with 14 bases lying between them. CDR3 sequence: CAISPAGRDSPLHF. CDR3 nucleotide sequence: TGTGCCATCAGCCCCGCGGGGCGCGATTCACCCCTCCACTTT.

There are many counts of this clonotype. This chain connects TRBV30 to TRBJ1-5; possibly TRBD1 for D (5 bases). Germline V gene lookup returns CDR1 GTSNPN and CDR2 SVGIG (reference sequence). CDR3 length: 14 residues. V lost 8 bases and J lost 2, with 16 bases in between. The CDR3: CAATGGGGNQPQHF. Here the CDR3 DNA reads TGTGCCGCCACGGGGGGAGGCGGCAATCAGCCCCAGCATTTT.

The V gene is TRBV29-1, the J gene TRBJ2-5; TRBD2 is a possible D gene (6 bases). The V and J ends lost 7 bases and 5 bases respectively, with 17 bases between them. CDR1 is SQVTM, CDR2 ANQGSEA, per germline. The CDR3 runs to 13 residues. The CDR3, as DNA: TGCAGCGCTATTACCCTGCGGGGTGAGACCCAGTACTTC. Encoded protein: CSAITLRGETQYF.

As regards this clonotype: The junction shows a germline mismatch at one end, possibly a read error. The chain combines TRBV6-2 or TRBV6-3 with TRBJ1-1; 7 positions match TRBD1. The CDR3 consists of 16 residues. Germline CDR1 and CDR2: MNHEY and SVGEGT. Here the CDR3 reads CASSYPTGKVNTKAFF. Written as DNA, the CDR3 is TGTGCCAGCAGTTACCCGACAGGGAAAGTGAACACTAAAGCTTTCTTT.

This clonotype has a count of ten or more. V gene TRBV6-2 or TRBV6-3 combines with J gene TRBJ1-1; 8 nucleotides align to TRBD1. V lost 0 bases to trimming and J lost 2 bases; unmatched junction nucleotides: 11. Germline assignment: CDR1 MNHEY and CDR2 SVGEGT. This CDR3 contains 18 residues. CDR3 coding DNA: TGTGCCAGCAGTTACTCGGGCAGGGGGCACGGTGGTAACACTGAAGCTTTCTTT. This translates into CASSYSGRGHGGNTEAFF.

V is TRBV20-1 and J is TRBJ1-2; D is perhaps TRBD1 (5 bases). The CDR3 consists of 13 residues. Trimming left V 5 bases short and J 1 base short, with 11 bases between. Germline V CDR1 and CDR2: DFQATT, SNEGSKA (reference sequence). CDR3 coding DNA: TGCAGTGCTCCTTCGGGGGTTAACTATGGCTACACCTTC. Protein sequence: CSAPSGVNYGYTF.

The genes are TRBV11-2 and TRBJ2-7; no reliable D call. Germline CDR1 reads SGHAT; CDR2 reads FQNNGV. The CDR3 totals 14 residues. V lost 5 bases and J lost 4, with 15 bases in between. The CDR3 DNA reads as TGTGCCAGCAGCGCTATGAAGACTGCATACGAGCAGTACTTC. Its protein is CASSAMKTAYEQYF.

This clonotype was observed at least ten times. The chain's CDR3 is CASSPPGFRDEQYF. In DNA form, the CDR3 reads TGTGCCAGCTCACCACCGGGGTTTAGGGACGAGCAGTACTTC. The chain recombines TRBV18 with TRBJ2-7; D call uncertain. This CDR3 has 14 amino acids. Germline V gene sequence: CDR1 KGHSH, CDR2 LQKENI. Trimming cost V 0 bases and J 5 bases, with 11 bases left between them.

About this clonotype: One end of the junction does not line up with germline, which may come from a read error. This chain joins TRBV28 and TRBJ1-3; no clear D. This CDR3 contains 14 residues. Germline V gene lookup returns CDR1 MDHEN and CDR2 SYDVKM. In nucleotides, the CDR3 is TGTGCCAGCAGTCTAATCAAAAAGGGAAACAGCATATATTTT. This encodes CASSLIKKGNSIYF.

This clonotype was seen at least ten times. V gene TRBV28 combines with J gene TRBJ2-7, with 8 bases aligning to TRBD1. Trimming at V came to 6 bases and at J to 9 bases, leaving 4 bases not matched to a gene. From germline, CDR1 is MDHEN and CDR2 SYDVKM. The CDR3 extends over 11 amino acids. The DNA for the CDR3 is TGTGCCAGCAGCCCCGGACAGGGGCAGTACTTC. Translating gives CASSPGQGQYF.

The chain employs TRBV19 and TRBJ2-1; D perhaps matches TRBD2 (5 bases). Between the trimmed V and J ends, which lost 3 bases and 10 bases, there was a span of 13 bases. In germline, CDR1 is LNHDA, CDR2 SQIVND (reference sequence). The CDR3 contains 13 residues. The CDR3 protein is CASSMVLVAEQFF. In nucleotides, the CDR3 is TGTGCCAGTAGTATGGTACTAGTAGCCGAGCAGTTCTTC.

Within the sample, this clonotype is medium-sized. V and J are TRBV28 and TRBJ2-5, with 7 bases aligning to TRBD1. CDR1 and CDR2 (germline): MDHEN, SYDVKM. The V gene end was trimmed by 6 bases and the J gene end by 4 bases; junction bases not matched to a gene: 5. The CDR3 covers 13 residues. DNA of the CDR3: TGTGCCAGCAGGCAGGGACAGCTAGAGACCCAGTACTTC. This translates into CASRQGQLETQYF.

This clonotype has more than one count but fewer than ten. The chain carries TRBV25-1 and TRBJ2-7; TRBD1 matches at 9 bases. Germline V gives CDR1 MGHDK, CDR2 SYGVNS. Unmatched junction bases numbered 4, after V lost 4 bases and J lost 3 bases. CDR3 length: 14 residues. CDR3 coding DNA: TGTGCCAGCAGTGCAGGGACAGGGAACTACGAGCAGTACTTC. Residues: CASSAGTGNYEQYF.

Comments on this clonotype: At one end the junction does not follow the germline gene, possibly because of a read error. The rearrangement joins TRBV5-1 to TRBJ2-7, with D perhaps matching TRBD1 (6 bases). This CDR3 spans 14 amino acids. The germline gives CDR1 SGHRS, CDR2 YFSETQ. The CDR3 region has the DNA TGTGCCAGCAGCATACAGGGAAACTCCTACGAGCAGTACTTC. Protein sequence: CASSIQGNSYEQYF.

The chain combines TRBV6-1 with TRBJ1-6, with D perhaps matching TRBD1 (5 bases). CDR1 and CDR2 (germline): MNHNS, SASEGT. The CDR3 contains 16 residues. The V gene lost 5 bases and the J gene lost 10 bases, with 21 bases spanning the gap. The CDR3 DNA reads TGTGCCAGCAGTCGTACACCGGGACTTTTTTACTCACCCCTCCACTTT. It yields the protein CASSRTPGLFYSPLHF.

V gene TRBV15 combines with J gene TRBJ1-5, with D hard to call. Germline lookup yields CDR1 LNHNV and CDR2 YYDKDF (reference sequence). This CDR3 region has 12 residues. Deletions cut 0 bases from V and 11 bases from J, with 8 bases between. In DNA, the CDR3 is TGTGCCACCAGCAGAGATGCCTCGGCCCAGCATTTT. Translation: CATSRDASAQHF.

This clonotype was recorded a few times. A much larger clone differs by one base, so this may be a read error. The chain couples TRBV27 to TRBJ2-5; 11 positions agree with TRBD1. This CDR3 region has 17 residues. Looked up from germline, CDR1 is MNHEY and CDR2 is SMNVEV (reference sequence). The CDR3 sequence: CASSLPPGTGGQGTQYF. The DNA of the CDR3 is TGTGCCAGCAGTTTACCCCCCGGGACAGGGGGGCAAGGGACCCAGTACTTC.